This T cell receptor (beta chain) is from a study of OX40 agonist ivuxolimab in advanced cancers. TCRdb's table, derived via immunoSEQ multiplex PCR, lists solely in-frame clones and lacks some. The sample has about 58,000 clones, around nine tenths seen once. CDR1 is SGHTA and CDR2 is FQGNSA in the germline V gene. The germline V and J ends were trimmed by 1 base and 2 bases, with 12 bases remaining between them. This CDR3 has 15 amino acids. Remarks on this clone: No antigen is known for it.

Overall study findings and caveats: In CD8+ T cells, expanded clones were on average more numerous than in CD4+.

V gene TRBV7-2 combines with J gene TRBJ2-7, with a tentative D call TRBD2 (6 bases). This clonotype was sampled from an adult with an advanced solid tumor such as melanoma, head and neck, liver or kidney cancer. Specimen: CD4+ or CD8+ T cells sorted from blood, collected in a trial of the OX40 agonist ivuxolimab. The CDR3 nucleotides are TGTGCCAGCAGCTTAGGTGGGACTTACACCTACGAGCAGTACTTC. It is translated as CASSLGGTYTYEQYF.